This T cell receptor (beta chain) emerged from a study of shared clonotypes between healthy human individuals. Study-level information: CD4 naive cells filled three plates per donor, CD4 memory three, CD8 naive two and CD8 memory one.

General observations from the study: A reduction in generation probabilities was seen for non-shared clonotypes relative to those shared by all four donors.

V was cut by 1 base and J by 2 bases, with 9 bases left in between. Germline V gives CDR1 SGHVS, CDR2 FQNEAQ. The CDR3 runs 14 residues. Worth noting for this clone: The antigen remains undetermined. Within the sample, other DNA sequences also encode this same CDR3.

TCRdb's table, derived via immunoSEQ multiplex PCR, lists solely in-frame clones and lacks some. The table records almost 750,000 clones, approximately 77% of them present only once. This receptor was identified in a woman in her twenties or thirties in good health. The specimen sequenced was memory CD4+ T cells sorted from blood. The sample's subset: CD45RA-negative fraction. This chain links TRBV7-8 with TRBJ2-7; D is perhaps TRBD2 (6 bases). The CDR3 sequence is CASSLGLAPYEQYF. CDR3 nucleotide sequence: TGTGCCAGCAGCTTAGGTCTAGCGCCCTACGAGCAGTACTTC.